Listed below are T cell receptor beta chains from one sample, sequenced in a study of blood T cells in healthy people across ages. TCRdb ran MiXCR on the 5' RACE reads and lists one entry per CDR3 protein. The sample holds under 2 million distinct CDR3 sequences, roughly a third seen once. Sequencing was done on a sample of blood. These receptors were taken from a woman in her thirties in good health. CDR3s include the opening cysteine and the closing phenylalanine or tryptophan. The size entry is marked missing in some rows and otherwise reads once, few, many or a size class.

V | size | CDR3
TRBV6-5 | few | CASSYSRDRGHEQYF
TRBV5-1 | few | CASSLEGLAGVYNEQFF
TRBV7-9 | . | CASSTGTSGRTDMQYF
TRBV7-2 | . | CASRGPSRHNEQFF
TRBV27 | . | CASSRGRATSSYEQYF
TRBV4-1 | . | CASSQAGISNQPQHF
TRBV20-1 | . | CRVSVGSGYTF
TRBV4-1 | many | CASSQVVGSLYEQYF
TRBV27 | few | CASSWLTGTRDTQYF
TRBV20-1 | . | CSARDRELGGYEQYF
TRBV7-9 | . | CASSGNTPYEQYF
TRBV5-1 | few | CASSPLGESKETQYF
TRBV6-5 | . | CASSYKMGGALEQYF
TRBV29-1 | . | CSVGNRGGETQYF
TRBV10-3 | . | CAIRVQVGGEAFF
TRBV12-3/TRBV12-4 | . | CASSASDRGFGELFF